The T cell receptor beta chain under discussion was sequenced for a study of blood T cell repertoires in COVID-19 (dated by TCRdb to 2018 to 2020). Looking at the study overall: Collaborator samples came from the United States, Italy and Spain and covered acute and convalescent phases of COVID-19. The material from the prospective study consisted of cDNA or gDNA derived from T cells, B-cell-depleted T cells, or PBMCs. HLA class I and class II types, where available, came from metadata supplied by the sample provider rather than from assay-based typing. The dataset comprised deeply sampled blood TCRbeta repertoires from subjects exposed to, actively infected with, or recovered from COVID-19. Samples came from the ongoing ImmuneRACE study (first 160 participants) plus 1,254 subjects from 6 global collaborators. The repertoires were released in a freely available public database meant as a resource for research on the immune response to SARS-CoV-2. The sample metadata nearly always contained a de-identified subject ID, COVID-19 status, age in years and sex. The study at large found these results: Clinical and demographic metadata were provided uncurated, with the amount varying by source and participant.

The collaborating institutions used their own protocols to collect whole blood in K2EDTA tubes. For TCRbeta analysis, collaborator samples were shipped as frozen whole blood, as isolated PBMCs, or as DNA extracted from either sample type. Remarks on this clone: What antigen it recognizes has not been identified. Per-nucleotide qualities are absent, and no much larger clonotype sits a single base away.

The immunoSEQ Assay, a bias-controlled multiplex PCR, was used to amplify TCRbeta CDR3 regions from genomic DNA. As for the authors' bioinformatics: The number of nucleated cells in each sample was estimated by amplification of reference gene primers within the assay. Sequence reads were collapsed and filtered to measure the absolute abundance of every unique TCRbeta CDR3 rearrangement. For each sample, productive Simpson clonality was calculated by taking the square root of Simpson's diversity index across productive rearrangements. TCRdb limited this immuneACCESS table to in-frame rearrangements with V and J called. A share of clones is missing; checked studies link under half to unresolved V genes, and the rest is unexplained. D and trimming come from the DNA, and the V and J calls and clone size come from that table. This sample comprises about 85,000 clones, around 88% of them detected only once. The leading ten clones occupy around 4.8% of the sample.

Sequencing used peripheral blood. The TCR was taken from a woman aged 80 or over with acute or convalescent COVID-19.

The CDR3 protein is CATSRAGTGRTNRVSYEQYF. The base sequence is TGTGCCACCAGCAGAGCCGGGACAGGGAGGACTAATCGGGTCAGCTACGAGCAGTACTTC. The chain couples TRBV15 to TRBJ2-7, with 9 bases matching TRBD1. The germline V gene (reference sequence) supplies CDR1 LNHNV and CDR2 YYDKDF. Trimming takes 1 base off V and 3 bases off J; junction bases not matched to a gene: 19. Reading from cysteine to phenylalanine, the CDR3 counts 20 amino acids. Here the CDR3 DNA is all that survives: 60 bases in frame from base 1.